This T cell receptor (beta chain) was documented in a study of control samples from healthy donors and cancer patients. Assay used: immunoSEQ multiplex PCR; TCRdb lists only in-frame clones, some missing. The profile shows over 85,000 clones, just over 90% of them singletons. This CDR3 spans 15 amino acids. Trimming left V 6 bases short and J 4 bases short, with 16 bases between. CDR1 LNHDA and CDR2 SQIVND come from the germline V gene (reference sequence). Sequenced sample: blood. This chain connects TRBV19 to TRBJ1-5; TRBD1 might be the D (5 bases). The source of this sequence is a woman in her thirties in good health. CDR3 residues: CASSLGTSGNQPQHF. CDR3 sequence (DNA): TGTGCCAGTAGCCTAGGGACCTCGGGAAATCAGCCCCAGCATTTT.